These 20 T cell receptor beta chains share one sample of origin, sequenced in a study of cytomegalovirus exposure and HLA in healthy donors. The PCR was carried out with 60 Vbeta primers and 13 Jbeta primers. Here immunoSEQ multiplex PCR was the method, and the copy in TCRdb shows in-frame clones only, minus some. The table has about 130,000 clones, 84% seen once. The sample consisted of PBMCs. Receptors originate from a man between 50 and 59 years old in good health and CMV-seronegative.

This clone was observed a single time. V and J are TRBV7-6 and TRBJ1-5; 8 bases align to TRBD1. The CDR3 is 13 residues long. The J segment lost 9 bases and the V segment lost 5 bases, leaving 6 bases of the junction unmatched. CDR1 is SGHVS, CDR2 FNYEAQ, per germline. CDR3 in DNA: TGTGCCAGCAGCCCCCAGGGGGCTAGGCCCCAGCATTTT. Translating it yields CASSPQGARPQHF.

The CDR3 coding sequence is TGTGCCAGCAGCGACGGACTAGCGGACCGCGCCTACGAGCAGTACTTC. It specifies CASSDGLADRAYEQYF. This chain connects TRBV5-6 to TRBJ2-7, with 10 bases fitting TRBD2. Germline assignment: CDR1 SGHDT and CDR2 YYEEEE. The CDR3 is 16 amino acids. J was trimmed by 2 bases and V by 4 bases; bases with no gene match: 9.

This clone has only one observation. One junction end does not reproduce the germline sequence, and a read error may be involved. The chain combines TRBV7-7 with TRBJ2-2; the match to TRBD2 covers 7 bases. The CDR3 length is 15 residues. Germline V CDR1 and CDR2: SSHAT, FNYEAQ (reference sequence). The CDR3 coding sequence is TGTGCTAGCAGCCCAGGGACTATCGACACCGGGGAGCTGTTTTTT. This codes for CASSPGTIDTGELFF.

The chain employs TRBV4-3 and TRBJ2-3, with TRBD1 matching over 7 bases. Germline V lookup: CDR1 LGHNA, CDR2 YSLEER. The CDR3 is made up of 16 amino acids. Germline trimming cut 0 bases from V and 2 bases from J; bases unmatched to any gene: 5. DNA for the CDR3: TGCGCCAGCAGCCAAGAAGGGGGACAGAACACAGATACGCAGTATTTT. Residues: CASSQEGGQNTDTQYF.

The J gene is TRBJ2-1, the V gene TRBV5-4; perhaps TRBD2 as D (5 bases). The germline V gene has CDR1 SGHNT and CDR2 YYREEE (reference sequence). CDR3 length: 16 residues. Trimming stripped 2 bases from V and 8 bases from J, with 20 bases between. The CDR3 sequence: CASSFFEGIGWDEQFF. For the CDR3, the DNA is TGTGCCAGCAGCTTTTTTGAGGGCATCGGCTGGGATGAGCAGTTCTTC.

This clone came up once. The rearrangement uses TRBV2 and TRBJ1-4; D remains ambiguous. V lost 8 bases to trimming and J lost 0 bases, with 10 bases between them. CDR3 length equals 14 residues. Germline V gene data show CDR1 as SNHLY and CDR2 as FYNNEI. The DNA of the CDR3 is TGTGCCAGCCTAGGTGCCGCAACTAATGAAAAACTGTTTTTT. Its protein product is CASLGAATNEKLFF. The whole variable domain, remainder taken from reference TRBV2 and TRBJ1-4, is EPEVTQTPSHQVTQMGQEVILRCVPISNHLYFYWYRQILGQKVEFLVSFYNNEISEKSEIFDDQFSVERPDGSNFTLKIRSTKLEDSAMYFCASLGAATNEKLFFGSGTQLSVL.

The genes are TRBV6-5 and TRBJ1-1; perhaps TRBD1 as D (6 bases). From germline, CDR1 is MNHEY and CDR2 SVGAGI. V was trimmed by 4 bases and J by 4 bases, leaving 13 bases between them. There are 14 residues in the CDR3. The CDR3 sequence is CASSLGGRGTEAFF. The CDR3 nucleotides are TGTGCCAGCAGTTTAGGGGGGAGGGGCACTGAAGCTTTCTTT.

CDR3 amino acids: CASSLVKGGEEKLFF. The CDR3 DNA reads as TGTGCCAGCAGCTTAGTTAAGGGAGGGGAAGAAAAACTGTTTTTT. V and J are TRBV7-6 and TRBJ1-4, with D perhaps matching TRBD1 (5 bases). V was pared by 1 base and J by 8 bases, with 14 bases between. The CDR3 loop spans 15 amino acids. Germline V gene lookup returns CDR1 SGHVS and CDR2 FNYEAQ.

The chain is built from TRBV7-9 and TRBJ2-7, with 9 bases matching TRBD1. CDR1 and CDR2 from the germline V gene are SEHNR and FQNEAQ (reference sequence). V was pared by 8 bases and J by 4 bases, with 3 bases of the junction left unmatched. CDR3 length: 12 residues. For the CDR3, the DNA is TGTGCCAGCGGGACAGGGCTGTACGAGCAGTACTTC. As protein: CASGTGLYEQYF. Using reference TRBV7-9 and TRBJ2-7 for the parts outside the CDR3, the full variable domain is DTGVSQNPRHKITKRGQNVTFRCDPISEHNRLYWYRQTLGQGPEFLTYFQNEAQLEKSRLLSDRFSAERPKGSFSTLEIQRTEQGDSAMYLCASGTGLYEQYFGPGTRLTVT.

The gene calls are TRBV7-9 and TRBJ2-1, with 12 bases that match TRBD1. Germline V gene lookup returns CDR1 SEHNR and CDR2 FQNEAQ (reference sequence). Germline trimming cut 6 bases from V and 8 bases from J; bases unmatched to any gene: 5. CDR3 length: 14 residues. The CDR3 region has the DNA TGTGCCAGCAGTTGGGACAGGGGGCGGGATGAGCAGTTCTTC. Amino acids: CASSWDRGRDEQFF.

The chain has TRBV27 and TRBJ2-3; a possible D gene is TRBD2 (6 bases). V was trimmed by 6 bases and J by 3 bases, leaving 10 bases between them. Germline V gives CDR1 MNHEY, CDR2 SMNVEV (reference sequence). The CDR3 is 13 amino acids. This CDR3 is CASSGRGTDTQYF. The DNA of the CDR3 is TGTGCCAGCAGCGGACGGGGGACAGATACGCAGTATTTT.

The chain uses TRBV19 and TRBJ1-5; TRBD1 matches at 10 bases. The CDR3 runs 14 residues. Germline CDR1 and CDR2: LNHDA and SQIVND (reference sequence). J gave up 7 bases and V 5 bases, and 5 bases lay outside the gene matches. The chain's CDR3 is CASSPGTGVQPQHF. The CDR3 region has the DNA TGTGCCAGTAGTCCCGGGACAGGGGTACAGCCCCAGCATTTT.

CDR3 region: CASSVQELFPEKLFF. The CDR3 DNA reads as TGTGCCAGCAGCGTACAGGAATTGTTCCCTGAAAAACTGTTTTTT. The chain has TRBV7-9 and TRBJ1-4; the D gene is possibly TRBD1 (5 bases). V was shortened by 5 bases and J by 7 bases, with 17 bases between the two germline ends. The CDR3 extends over 15 amino acids. Germline CDR1 is SEHNR and CDR2 is FQNEAQ (reference sequence).

The rearrangement joins TRBV9 to TRBJ2-2; 7 bases fit TRBD1. The germline V gene has CDR1 SGDLS and CDR2 YYNGEE. With 3 bases clipped from V and 6 bases from J, the junction kept 11 bases outside the gene matches. The CDR3 runs 16 residues. DNA of the CDR3: TGTGCCAGCAGCGGAGGGACAGCCCAAGTCGCCGGGGAGCTGTTTTTT. Protein: CASSGGTAQVAGELFF. The variable domain in full, with the rest retrieved from reference TRBV9 and TRBJ2-2, is DSGVTQTPKHLITATGQRVTLRCSPRSGDLSVYWYQQSLDQGLQFLIQYYNGEERAKGNILERFSAQQFPDLHSELNLSSLELGDSALYFCASSGGTAQVAGELFFGEGSRLTVL.

This chain connects TRBV4-3 to TRBJ2-3; D is ambiguous. V was cut by 0 bases and J by 8 bases, with 12 bases left in between. In germline, CDR1 is LGHNA, CDR2 YSLEER. This CDR3 contains 14 residues. Here the CDR3 DNA reads TGCGCCAGCAGCCAAGAAATCCGCGGAAGTACGCAGTATTTT. This encodes CASSQEIRGSTQYF.

The V and J genes are TRBV6-1 and TRBJ2-5, with 7 bases fitting TRBD1. The CDR3 length is 15 residues. From germline, CDR1 is MNHNS and CDR2 SASEGT. The V segment lost 4 bases and the J segment 5 bases; nucleotides outside the gene matches: 10. The CDR3 region has the DNA TGTGCCAGCAGTGGCCAAGAGGGGGCCTGGGAGACCCAGTACTTC. Translation gives CASSGQEGAWETQYF.

A word on this clone: The junction and the germline gene differ at one end; a read error may be behind it. This chain uses TRBV4-1 with TRBJ1-1; maybe TRBD1 (5 bases). CDR1 is MGHRA and CDR2 is YSYEKL in the germline V gene. This CDR3 is built from 14 residues. The chain's CDR3 is CASSQVLGQQEARF. The CDR3 bases are TGCGCCAGCAGCCAAGTATTGGGCCAACAGGAAGCCCGTTTT.

CDR3: CASSEGREGEQFF. The CDR3 region has the DNA TGTGCCAGCAGTGAAGGTCGGGAGGGTGAGCAGTTCTTC. The V call is TRBV2, the J call TRBJ2-1, with 8 bases matching TRBD2. Germline V CDR1 and CDR2: SNHLY, FYNNEI. This CDR3 is 13 amino acids long. The V and J ends lost 1 base and 9 bases, in that order; junction bases with no gene match: 2.

The chain employs TRBV29-1 and TRBJ1-3, with a weak D call TRBD1 (6 bases). The CDR3 extends over 14 amino acids. Per the germline V gene, CDR1 is SQVTM and CDR2 is ANQGSEA. V shed 5 bases and J shed 0 bases, with 11 bases lying between them. The DNA of the CDR3 is TGCAGCGTTTATACAGGGTACTCTGGAAACACCATATATTTT. Translated: CSVYTGYSGNTIYF.

The chain has TRBV10-1 and TRBJ1-3, with 7 bases fitting TRBD1. CDR3 length: 15 residues. Germline assignment: CDR1 WNHNN and CDR2 SYGVQD (reference sequence). Trimming cost V 8 bases and J 0 bases; bases outside gene matches: 7. The CDR3 sequence is CASSTGSDSGNTIYF. The CDR3 coding sequence is TGCGCCAGCTCGACAGGGAGTGACTCTGGAAACACCATATATTTT.